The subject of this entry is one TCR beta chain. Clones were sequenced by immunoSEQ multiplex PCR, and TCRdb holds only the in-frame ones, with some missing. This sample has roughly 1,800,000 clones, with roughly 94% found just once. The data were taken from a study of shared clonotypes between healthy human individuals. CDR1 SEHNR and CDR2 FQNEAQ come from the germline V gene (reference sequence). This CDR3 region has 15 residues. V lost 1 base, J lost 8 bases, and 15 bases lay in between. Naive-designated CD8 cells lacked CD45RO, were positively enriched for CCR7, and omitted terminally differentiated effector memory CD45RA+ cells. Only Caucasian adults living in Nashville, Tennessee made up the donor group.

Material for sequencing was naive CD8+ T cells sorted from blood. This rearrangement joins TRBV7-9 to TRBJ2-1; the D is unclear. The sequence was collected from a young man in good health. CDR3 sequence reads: CASSLGQGIGHEQFF. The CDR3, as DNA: TGTGCCAGCAGCTTAGGTCAAGGGATCGGCCATGAGCAGTTCTTC.